This entry features one TCR beta chain sequence. These data are taken from a study of T cell changes during pregnancy in multiple sclerosis. The table came from immunoSEQ multiplex PCR; TCRdb's copy has only in-frame clones and leaves some out. The sample lists around 20,000 clones, 80% to 90% occurring once. CDR1 and CDR2 (germline): LGHNA, YNFKEQ. This CDR3 is 16 amino acids long. Trimming at V came to 0 bases and at J to 4 bases, leaving 3 bases not matched to a gene. Sequencing used CD8+ T cells from peripheral blood mononuclear cells, obtained after pregnancy. This clonotype was sampled from a female donor in good health, enrolled as a control in a pregnancy study. The chain joins TRBV4-2 to TRBJ2-2; 9 bases are a match to TRBD1. The CDR3 DNA follows: TGTGCCAGCAGCCAAGATGGGACAGGGATCACCGGGGAGCTGTTTTTT. Translation gives CASSQDGTGITGELFF.